This T cell receptor (beta chain) was sequenced during a study of prognosis after radiotherapy for stage I lung cancer. Study-level information: Enrolled patients (approximately twelve men, several women) had a median age of approximately 74 years and an age range of roughly 53 to 90 years.

It was by two-round multiplex PCR that TCR beta CDR3 was amplified from genomic DNA. Primers targeting each individual TRBV and TRBJ gene were applied in first-round PCR. TCRdb used MiXCR to reprocess the multiplex PCR reads, holding one entry per CDR3 protein. The sample lists 59,000 or so distinct CDR3 sequences, 26% occurring once. CDR1 and CDR2 from the germline V gene are LGHNA and YSLEER. CDR3 length: 15 amino acids. With 0 bases removed from V and 2 bases from J, the gap between germline ends came to 11 bases. Peripheral blood, in approximately 5.4-milliliter volumes, was drawn at each of two time points. This clonotype has only a few counts.

The sequence derives from a donor at least 50 years old with non-small cell lung cancer. This material consisted of PBMCs, taken before or after stereotactic body radiation therapy (not recorded which). The V and J genes are TRBV4-3 and TRBJ2-7, with D perhaps matching TRBD1 (6 bases). CDR3 DNA sequence: TGCGCCAGCAGCCAAGATCACAGGGTAACCTACGAGCAGTACTTC. This translates into CASSQDHRVTYEQYF.